One sample yielded the 9 T cell receptor beta chains listed below, sequenced in a study of CXCR3-negative and CXCR3-positive naive CD8 T cells. Findings and caveats of the study: Naive cells that were CXCR3-positive had more hydrophobic TRB CDR3s (compared with CXCR3-negative naive cells).

Which antigens these TCRs recognize remains unknown. The authors prepared UMI-labeled TRB cDNA libraries by 5' RACE. TCRdb derives one entry per CDR3 protein from the 5' RACE reads, leaving out DNA. This repertoire includes 100,000 or so distinct CDR3 sequences. What was sequenced was naive CXCR3+ CD8+ T cells from blood. The sample's subset: CD45RO-CCR7+CD27+CD95- naive CD8+ T cells expressing CXCR3 (TNR3+). These receptors were collected from a human donor in good health. Some clones in this sample may be carry-over from other donors' samples.

The chain carries TRBV12-3 or TRBV12-4 and TRBJ2-7; the TRBD1 assignment by TCRdb is unverifiable without DNA. This CDR3 spans 14 amino acids. CDR3 in amino acids: CASSLGQGSYEQYF.

The CDR3 reads CSVADRGLEETQYF. This rearrangement joins TRBV29-1 to TRBJ2-5; the TCRdb D gene call, TRBD1, has no DNA to confirm it. Per germline, CDR1 SQVTM and CDR2 ANQGSEA. This CDR3 comprises 14 residues. Supplemented by reference TRBV29-1 and TRBJ2-5, the full variable domain reads SAVISQKPSRDICQRGTSLTIQCQVDSQVTMMFWYRQQPGQSLTLIATANQGSEATYESGFVIDKFPISRPNLTFSTLTVSNMSPEDSSIYLCSVADRGLEETQYFGPGTRLLVL.

The rearrangement joins TRBV20-1 to TRBJ2-3; no DNA is available, so the TRBD2 call from TCRdb remains unchecked. The CDR3 sequence is 17 residues long. Germline CDR1 DFQATT, CDR2 SNEGSKA (reference sequence). CDR3 sequence reads: CSARVGPLPPLTDTQYF.

V usage is TRBV5-1 and J usage is TRBJ2-7; the TCRdb D gene call, TRBD2, has no DNA to confirm it. There are 15 residues in the CDR3. Germline CDR1 reads SGHRS; CDR2 reads YFSETQ. The chain's CDR3 is CASSEELALSYEQYF.

This chain joins TRBV4-3 and TRBJ2-1; TCRdb returns TRBD1, unconfirmable since there is no DNA. This CDR3 is 17 amino acids long. Germline values: CDR1 LGHNA, CDR2 YSLEER. The chain's CDR3 is CASSQDSGAGGWNEQFF.

The rearrangement uses TRBV7-6 and TRBJ2-1; TCRdb selects TRBD1, and the lack of DNA leaves this call unchecked. The CDR3 has 17 residues. Germline loops: CDR1 SGHVS, CDR2 FNYEAQ. The CDR3 protein is CASSFPGGGSAYNEQFF. Drawing the rest from reference TRBV7-6 and TRBJ2-1, the complete variable domain is GAGVSQSPRYKVTKRGQDVALRCDPISGHVSLYWYRQALGQGPEFLTYFNYEAQQDKSGLPNDRFSAERPEGSISTLTIQRTEQRDSAMYRCASSFPGGGSAYNEQFFGPGTRLTVL.

This CDR3 is CAGFSGHPNTEAFF. The chain carries TRBV5-4 and TRBJ1-1; TCRdb lists TRBD1, though no DNA is available to test this call. The CDR3 is 14 residues long. The germline CDR1 and CDR2 sequences are SGHNT and YYREEE (reference sequence).

The V and J genes are TRBV24-1 and TRBJ2-3; TCRdb gives TRBD1 as the D gene, but with no DNA this cannot be confirmed. In germline, CDR1 is KGHDR, CDR2 SFDVKD. This CDR3 is built from 13 residues. This CDR3 reads CATSDPGADTQYF.

The chain links TRBV29-1 to TRBJ2-7. There are 13 residues in the CDR3. Per the germline V gene, CDR1 is SQVTM and CDR2 is ANQGSEA. CDR3 sequence: CSVDRQGSYEQYF.